A single sample gave rise to the 23 T cell receptor beta chains below, sequenced in a study of blood T cells in healthy people across ages. Alongside a J-beta primer mix, a sample-barcoded 5' primer served in a second PCR lasting roughly 7 to 11 cycles. TCRdb redid the calling of the 5' RACE reads with MiXCR, one entry per CDR3 protein. The sample holds approximately 1,000,000 distinct CDR3 sequences, about two fifths seen once. Material for sequencing was blood. All receptors come from a man aged 18 to 29 in good health.

Concerning this clonotype itself: This may be a read error, as it is one base from a much larger clone. The V and J genes are TRBV10-3 and TRBJ1-2, with a possible D match to TRBD1 (6 bases). This CDR3 comprises 15 residues. CDR1 and CDR2 (germline): ENHRY, SYGVKD. The CDR3: CVISDVGGRNYGYTF. CDR3 DNA: TGTGTCATCAGTGATGTTGGGGGCCGCAACTATGGCTACACCTTC.

The chain employs TRBV27 and TRBJ1-1; TRBD1 is a possible D gene (6 bases). This CDR3 contains 13 residues. Germline CDR1 is MNHEY and CDR2 is SMNVEV (reference sequence). Trimming took off 8 bases at V and 6 bases at J, with 16 bases between the two ends. The CDR3 bases are TGTGCCAGCCGCCGGGGGCTCTGGGCTGAAGCTTTCTTT. Translating it yields CASRRGLWAEAFF.

V and J are TRBV2 and TRBJ1-2; no clear D. Trimming took 0 bases from V and 4 from J, leaving 9 bases between them. This CDR3 is built from 14 residues. The germline V gene encodes CDR1 SNHLY and CDR2 FYNNEI. CDR3 nucleotides: TGTGCCAGCAGTGAAGCGCGCAAGGGCTATGGCTACACCTTC. Translation: CASSEARKGYGYTF.

The chain combines TRBV10-2 with TRBJ2-1; 7 bases line up with TRBD1. Germline V gene sequence: CDR1 WSHSY, CDR2 SAAADI. The CDR3 length is 14 residues. V lost 4 bases to trimming and J lost 5 bases; unmatched junction nucleotides: 5. The CDR3 here is CASSGQGLNNEQFF. For the CDR3, the DNA is TGCGCCAGCAGTGGACAGGGTCTCAACAATGAGCAGTTCTTC.

For this clonotype: It may be a read error: a sequence one base away is much more abundant. CDR3 protein: CSARVPVGEQYF. DNA for the CDR3: TGCAGTGCTAGAGTACCCGTGGGTGAGCAGTACTTC. The J gene is TRBJ2-7, the V gene TRBV20-1; D uncertain. Germline CDR1 reads DFQATT; CDR2 reads SNEGSKA (reference sequence). CDR3 size: 12 residues. Trimming stripped 1 base from V and 7 bases from J, with 11 bases between.

The J gene is TRBJ1-3, the V gene TRBV27; D is undetermined. The germline V and J ends were trimmed by 5 bases and 0 bases, with 14 bases remaining between them. The CDR3 totals 16 residues. Per the germline V gene, CDR1 is MNHEY and CDR2 is SMNVEV (reference sequence). This chain's CDR3 is CASSPAPGPSGNTIYF. Here the CDR3 DNA reads TGTGCCAGCAGTCCAGCCCCCGGGCCCTCTGGAAACACCATATATTTT.

V and J are TRBV7-2 and TRBJ1-5; D is undetermined. The CDR3 consists of 15 residues. Germline values: CDR1 SGHTA, CDR2 FQGNSA. V was shortened by 7 bases and J by 0 bases, with 13 bases between the two germline ends. The CDR3 loop reads CASTPSGGSNQPQHF. The DNA for the CDR3 is TGTGCCAGCACCCCGTCTGGAGGTAGCAATCAGCCCCAGCATTTT.

Written as DNA, the CDR3 is TGTGCCAGCCGGCTGGGACAGATAATGGAAAAACTGTTTTTT. Translated: CASRLGQIMEKLFF. The V call is TRBV2, the J call TRBJ1-4; 7 bases agree with TRBD1. Unmatched junction bases numbered 11, after V lost 8 bases and J lost 8 bases. CDR3 length equals 14 residues. Germline V gene sequence: CDR1 SNHLY, CDR2 FYNNEI.

The chain employs TRBV12-3 or TRBV12-4 and TRBJ2-7; 9 bases fit TRBD2. V trimming: 5 bases; J trimming: 7 bases; junction bases outside the gene matches: 21. This CDR3 has 18 amino acids. In nucleotides, the CDR3 is TGTGCCAGCAGTCCCCCCGATAGCGGGGGCCCCTCCTACAATGAGCAGTACTTC. It codes for CASSPPDSGGPSYNEQYF.

The rearrangement joins TRBV20-1 to TRBJ2-1; no clear D gene. The CDR3 covers 13 residues. From germline, CDR1 is DFQATT and CDR2 SNEGSKA (reference sequence). The V end was cut by 5 bases, the J end by 4 bases, with 12 bases between. The CDR3 reads CSAETDGYNEQFF. The CDR3, as DNA: TGCAGTGCTGAGACGGACGGATACAATGAGCAGTTCTTC.

The V and J genes are TRBV5-1 and TRBJ2-2, with 9 bases fitting TRBD2. Per the germline V gene, CDR1 is SGHRS and CDR2 is YFSETQ. This CDR3 region has 16 residues. V dropped 0 bases and J dropped 4; count of bases not matched to a gene: 4. The CDR3 region is CASSLDSGGTTGELFF. As DNA, the CDR3 is TGCGCCAGCAGCTTGGACAGCGGGGGGACCACCGGGGAGCTGTTTTTT. Using reference TRBV5-1 and TRBJ2-2 for the parts outside the CDR3, the full variable domain is KAGVTQTPRYLIKTRGQQVTLSCSPISGHRSVSWYQQTPGQGLQFLFEYFSETQRNKGNFPGRFSGRQFSNSRSEMNVSTLELGDSALYLCASSLDSGGTTGELFFGEGSRLTVL.

Concerning this clonotype itself: Possible read error: a much larger clone is one base away. The V call is TRBV6-2 or TRBV6-3, the J call TRBJ2-5; 11 positions match TRBD2. V shed 4 bases, J shed 11 bases, and the junction held 15 bases outside the gene matches. Germline V gives CDR1 MNHEY, CDR2 SVGEGT. This CDR3 has 16 residues. DNA of the CDR3: TGTGCCAGCAGTTCTCCCGGGACTAGCGGCTACAATGAGCAGTACTTC. Translating gives CASSSPGTSGYNEQYF.

This chain links TRBV7-2 with TRBJ1-4; 10 bases fit TRBD1. The length of the CDR3 is 16 residues. The V and J ends lost 5 bases and 7 bases, in that order; junction bases with no gene match: 10. CDR1 SGHTA and CDR2 FQGNSA come from the germline V gene. The DNA for the CDR3 is TGTGCCAGCAGCCCGTTGACAGGGGGCGCGGGTGAAAAACTGTTTTTT. Its translation is CASSPLTGGAGEKLFF.

This clonotype was picked up a small number of times. The V and J genes are TRBV18 and TRBJ2-7; D call uncertain. The CDR3 runs to 13 residues. Germline loops: CDR1 KGHSH, CDR2 LQKENI. Deletions cut 3 bases from V and 4 bases from J, with 10 bases between. Written as DNA, the CDR3 is TGTGCCAGCTCACCTACTTTGGGTTACGAGCAGTACTTC. Translating it yields CASSPTLGYEQYF.

J is TRBJ1-2 and V is TRBV6-1; no clear D gene. The V gene's germline CDR1 is MNHNS and CDR2 SASEGT. This CDR3 is built from 11 residues. V was cut by 4 bases and J by 8 bases, with 8 bases left in between. This CDR3 reads CASSASGGYTF. The CDR3 region has the DNA TGTGCCAGCAGTGCGTCCGGGGGCTACACCTTC.

The chain has TRBV5-1 and TRBJ1-4; a possible D gene is TRBD1 (5 bases). The ends were cut back, 1 base at V and 8 bases at J, with 9 bases in the middle. CDR1 and CDR2 (germline): SGHRS, YFSETQ. This CDR3 has 13 residues. The DNA for the CDR3 is TGCGCCAGCAGCTTGTGGGGCGCAGAAAAACTGTTTTTT. Protein product: CASSLWGAEKLFF.

The chain carries TRBV2 and TRBJ2-1, with 8 bases lining up with TRBD2. The germline V gene has CDR1 SNHLY and CDR2 FYNNEI. This CDR3 spans 16 amino acids. The V segment lost 6 bases and the J segment 0 bases; nucleotides outside the gene matches: 7. CDR3 protein: CASREGGRSSYNEQFF. CDR3 sequence (DNA): TGTGCCAGCAGGGAGGGCGGGAGGAGCTCCTACAATGAGCAGTTCTTC.

The rearrangement links TRBV20-1 to TRBJ2-4; 11 bases map to TRBD2. The assigned J gene may be wrong: the sequence end matches TRBJ2-7 better. This CDR3 region has 16 residues. Looked up from germline, CDR1 is DFQATT and CDR2 is SNEGSKA (reference sequence). CDR3 sequence: CSASDTSGRGGYEQYF. The CDR3 DNA reads as TGCAGTGCTAGCGACACTAGCGGGAGAGGTGGCTACGAGCAGTACTTC.

The sample holds a few counts of this clonotype. The chain has TRBV5-1 and TRBJ1-1; no reliable D call. Germline assignment: CDR1 SGHRS and CDR2 YFSETQ. Trimming took 4 bases from V and 4 from J, leaving 11 bases between them. CDR3 length: 13 amino acids. Written as DNA, the CDR3 is TGCGCCAGCAGCGCCGACGGGAGCACTGAAGCTTTCTTT. Translation gives CASSADGSTEAFF.

This chain joins TRBV6-5 and TRBJ2-2, with 9 bases identical to TRBD1. Losses at the gene ends were 6 bases for V and 8 bases for J; bases not matched to a gene: 10. Per germline, CDR1 MNHEY and CDR2 SVGAGI. This CDR3 has 15 amino acids. DNA for the CDR3: TGTGCCAGCAGGACAGGGGGAGCAACATCAGGGGAGCTGTTTTTT. As protein: CASRTGGATSGELFF.

The chain has TRBV5-6 and TRBJ2-3; 10 bases are a match to TRBD2. The CDR3 totals 16 residues. With V trimmed by 1 base and J by 1 base, 3 bases remained unmatched. Germline values: CDR1 SGHDT, CDR2 YYEEEE. The CDR3, as DNA: TGTGCCAGCAGCTTGAGGCTAGCGGGGGGCACAGATACGCAGTATTTT. This codes for CASSLRLAGGTDTQYF.

The chain combines TRBV10-3 with TRBJ2-2; 9 bases line up with TRBD1. Germline loops: CDR1 ENHRY, CDR2 SYGVKD. With V trimmed by 5 bases and J by 4 bases, 11 bases remained unmatched. CDR3 length equals 17 residues. CDR3 amino acids: CAISTLQGAPSTGELFF. Here the CDR3 DNA reads TGTGCCATCAGTACCCTACAGGGGGCCCCCAGCACCGGGGAGCTGTTTTTT.

There are a few counts of this clonotype. The chain has TRBV7-8 and TRBJ1-5, with D perhaps matching TRBD1 (5 bases). The CDR3 spans 16 residues. Trimming shortened V by 2 bases and J by 3 bases, and 14 bases separated the two germline ends. CDR1 SGHVS and CDR2 FQNEAQ come from the germline V gene. CDR3 nucleotide sequence: TGTGCCAGCAGCTTACTGGGGAGGGGAGTCAATCAGCCCCAGCATTTT. Translating it yields CASSLLGRGVNQPQHF.